The sequence of this T cell receptor beta chain was determined in a study of regulatory T cells in long-lasting Graves disease. Time point specified: newly diagnosed GD, antithyroid drugs for less than 3 months. Generation of the TCR library employed RNA extracted from PBMCs. The CDR3 consists of 13 residues. Construction of TCR beta libraries relied on iRepertoire HTBI primers and on Arm-PCR targeting CDR3 regions. TCRdb reprocessed the multiplex PCR reads with MiXCR, giving one entry per CDR3 protein. The data show approximately 490,000 distinct CDR3 sequences, 15% to 20% seen once. This clonotype has a single count. A read error is possible here, since a much larger clone lies one base away. These records were also assigned to another study, of T cells in Graves' hyperthyroidism and ophthalmopathy. That report notes: An initial round of RT-PCR targeting the TCR CDR3 relied on the HTBI primer set.

This sample comprised peripheral blood mononuclear cells (PBMCs), obtained at new diagnosis, from a patient treated with antithyroid drugs. V usage is TRBV12-3 or TRBV12-4 and J usage is TRBJ2-7, with D possibly being TRBD1 (5 bases). The sequence came from a man in his forties with Graves disease. The CDR3 is CASRDDSSHEQYF. The DNA for the CDR3 is TGTGCCAGCAGGGATGACAGCTCCCACGAGCAGTACTTC.